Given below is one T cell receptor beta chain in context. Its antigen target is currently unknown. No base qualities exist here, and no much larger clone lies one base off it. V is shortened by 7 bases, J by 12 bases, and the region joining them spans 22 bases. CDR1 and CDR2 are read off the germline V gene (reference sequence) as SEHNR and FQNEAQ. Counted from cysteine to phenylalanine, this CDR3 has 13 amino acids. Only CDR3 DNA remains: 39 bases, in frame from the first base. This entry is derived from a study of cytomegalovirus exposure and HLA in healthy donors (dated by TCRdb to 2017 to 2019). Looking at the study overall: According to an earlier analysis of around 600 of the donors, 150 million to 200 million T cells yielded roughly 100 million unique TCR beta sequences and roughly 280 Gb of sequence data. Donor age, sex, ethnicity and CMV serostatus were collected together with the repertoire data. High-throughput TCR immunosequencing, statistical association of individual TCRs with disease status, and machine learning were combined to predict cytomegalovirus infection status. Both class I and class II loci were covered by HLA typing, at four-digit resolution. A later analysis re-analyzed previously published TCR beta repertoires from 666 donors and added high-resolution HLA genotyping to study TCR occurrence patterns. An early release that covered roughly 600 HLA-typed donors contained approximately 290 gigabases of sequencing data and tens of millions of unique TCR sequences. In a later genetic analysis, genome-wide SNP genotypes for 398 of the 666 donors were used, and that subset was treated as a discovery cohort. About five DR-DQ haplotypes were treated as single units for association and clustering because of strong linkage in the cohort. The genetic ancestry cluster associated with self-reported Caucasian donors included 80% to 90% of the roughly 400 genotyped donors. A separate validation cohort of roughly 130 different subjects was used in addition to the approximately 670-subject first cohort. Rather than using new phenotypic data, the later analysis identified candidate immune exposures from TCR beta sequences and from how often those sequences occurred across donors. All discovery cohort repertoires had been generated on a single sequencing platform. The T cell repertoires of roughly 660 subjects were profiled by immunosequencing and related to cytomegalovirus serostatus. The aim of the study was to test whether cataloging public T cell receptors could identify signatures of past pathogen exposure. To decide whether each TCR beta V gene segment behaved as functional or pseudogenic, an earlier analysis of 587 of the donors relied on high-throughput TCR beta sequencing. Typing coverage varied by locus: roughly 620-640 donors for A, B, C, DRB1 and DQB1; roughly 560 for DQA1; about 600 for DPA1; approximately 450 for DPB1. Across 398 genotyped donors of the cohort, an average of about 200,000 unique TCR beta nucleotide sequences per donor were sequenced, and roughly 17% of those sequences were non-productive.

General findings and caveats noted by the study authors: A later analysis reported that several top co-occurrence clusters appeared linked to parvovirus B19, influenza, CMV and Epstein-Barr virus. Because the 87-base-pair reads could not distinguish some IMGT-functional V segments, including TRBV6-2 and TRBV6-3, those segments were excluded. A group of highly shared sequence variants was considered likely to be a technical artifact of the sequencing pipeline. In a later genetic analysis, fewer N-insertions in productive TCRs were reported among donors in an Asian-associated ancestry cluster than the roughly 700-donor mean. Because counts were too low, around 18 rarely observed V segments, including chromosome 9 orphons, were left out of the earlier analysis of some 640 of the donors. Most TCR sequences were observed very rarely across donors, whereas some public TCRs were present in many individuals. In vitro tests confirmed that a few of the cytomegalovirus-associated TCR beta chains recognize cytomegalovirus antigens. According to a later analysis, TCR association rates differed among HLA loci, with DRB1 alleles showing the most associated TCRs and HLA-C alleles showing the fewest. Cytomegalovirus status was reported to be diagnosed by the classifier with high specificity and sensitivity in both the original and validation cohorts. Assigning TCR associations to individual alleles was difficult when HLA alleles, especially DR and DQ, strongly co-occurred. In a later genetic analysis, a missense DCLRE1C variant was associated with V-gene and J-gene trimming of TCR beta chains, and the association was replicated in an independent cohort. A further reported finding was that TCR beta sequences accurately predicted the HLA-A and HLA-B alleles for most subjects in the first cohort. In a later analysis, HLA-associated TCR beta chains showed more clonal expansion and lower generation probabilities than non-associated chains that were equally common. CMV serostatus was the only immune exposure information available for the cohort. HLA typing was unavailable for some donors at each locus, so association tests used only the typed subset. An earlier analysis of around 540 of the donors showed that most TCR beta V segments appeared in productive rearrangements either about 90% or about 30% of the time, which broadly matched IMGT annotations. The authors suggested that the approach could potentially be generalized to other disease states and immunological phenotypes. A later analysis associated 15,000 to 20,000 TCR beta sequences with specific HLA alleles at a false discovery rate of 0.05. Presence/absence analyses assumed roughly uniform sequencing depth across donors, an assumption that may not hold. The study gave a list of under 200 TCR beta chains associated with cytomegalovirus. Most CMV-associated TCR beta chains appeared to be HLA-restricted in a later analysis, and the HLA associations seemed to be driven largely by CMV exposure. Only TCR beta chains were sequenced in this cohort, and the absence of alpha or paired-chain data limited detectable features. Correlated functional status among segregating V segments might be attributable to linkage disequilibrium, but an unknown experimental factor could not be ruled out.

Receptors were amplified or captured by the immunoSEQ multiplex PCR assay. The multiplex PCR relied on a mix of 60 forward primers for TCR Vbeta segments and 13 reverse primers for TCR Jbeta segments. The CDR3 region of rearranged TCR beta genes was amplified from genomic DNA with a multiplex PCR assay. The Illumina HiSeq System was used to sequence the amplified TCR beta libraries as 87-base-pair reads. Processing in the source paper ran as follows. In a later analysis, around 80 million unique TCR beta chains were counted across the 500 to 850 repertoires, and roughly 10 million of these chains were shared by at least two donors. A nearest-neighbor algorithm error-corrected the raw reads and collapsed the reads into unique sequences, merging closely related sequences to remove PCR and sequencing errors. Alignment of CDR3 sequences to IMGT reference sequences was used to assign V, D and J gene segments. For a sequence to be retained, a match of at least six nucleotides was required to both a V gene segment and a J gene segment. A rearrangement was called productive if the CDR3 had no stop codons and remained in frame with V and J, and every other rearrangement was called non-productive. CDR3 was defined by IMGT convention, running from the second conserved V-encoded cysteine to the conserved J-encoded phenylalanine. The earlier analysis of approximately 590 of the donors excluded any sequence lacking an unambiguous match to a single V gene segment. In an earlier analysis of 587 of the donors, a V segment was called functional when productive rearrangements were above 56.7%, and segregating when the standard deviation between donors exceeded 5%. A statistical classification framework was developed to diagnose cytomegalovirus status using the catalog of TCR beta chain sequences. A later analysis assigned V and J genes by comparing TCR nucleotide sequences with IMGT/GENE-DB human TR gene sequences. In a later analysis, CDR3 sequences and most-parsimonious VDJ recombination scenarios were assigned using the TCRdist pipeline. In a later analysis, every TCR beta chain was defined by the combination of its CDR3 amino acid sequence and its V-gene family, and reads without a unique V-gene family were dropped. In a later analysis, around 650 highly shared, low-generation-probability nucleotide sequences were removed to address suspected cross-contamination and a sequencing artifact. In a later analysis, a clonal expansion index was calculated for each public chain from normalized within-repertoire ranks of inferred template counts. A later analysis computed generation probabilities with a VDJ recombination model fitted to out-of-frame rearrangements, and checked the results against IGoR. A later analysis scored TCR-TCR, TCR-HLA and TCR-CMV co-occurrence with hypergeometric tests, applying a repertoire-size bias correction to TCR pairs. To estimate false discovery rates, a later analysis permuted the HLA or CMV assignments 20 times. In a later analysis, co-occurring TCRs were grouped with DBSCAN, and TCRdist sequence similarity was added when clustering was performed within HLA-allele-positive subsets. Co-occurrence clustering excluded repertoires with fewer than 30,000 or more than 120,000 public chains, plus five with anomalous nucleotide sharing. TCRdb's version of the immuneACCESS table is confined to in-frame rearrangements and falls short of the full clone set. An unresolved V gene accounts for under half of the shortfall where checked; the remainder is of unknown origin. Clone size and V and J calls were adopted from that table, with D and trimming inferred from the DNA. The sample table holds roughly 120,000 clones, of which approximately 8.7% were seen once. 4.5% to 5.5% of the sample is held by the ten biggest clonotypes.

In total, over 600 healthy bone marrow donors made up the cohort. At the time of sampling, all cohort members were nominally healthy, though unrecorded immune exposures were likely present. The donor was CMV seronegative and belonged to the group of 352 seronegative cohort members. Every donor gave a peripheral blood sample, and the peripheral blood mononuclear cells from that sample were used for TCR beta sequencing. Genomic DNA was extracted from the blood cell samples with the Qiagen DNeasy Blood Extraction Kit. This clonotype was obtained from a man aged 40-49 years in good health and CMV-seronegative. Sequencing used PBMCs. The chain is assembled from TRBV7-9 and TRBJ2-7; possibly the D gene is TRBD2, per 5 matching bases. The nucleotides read TGTGCCAGCATCAAAGCGGCAGGCGGATATCTGTACTTC. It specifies CASIKAAGGYLYF.